These 21 T cell receptor beta chains were sequenced from one sample in a study of blood T cell repertoires in COVID-19. TCRdb's table, derived via immunoSEQ multiplex PCR, lists solely in-frame clones and lacks some. The sample consists of under 200,000 clones, roughly 84% of them appearing once. Specimen: peripheral blood. The receptors shown here come from a man between 65 and 85 years old with active or convalescent COVID-19.

V usage is TRBV15 and J usage is TRBJ1-5; no clear D gene. This CDR3 spans 14 amino acids. The V end lost 3 bases, the J end lost 6 bases, and 12 bases lay between the germline ends. Per the germline V gene, CDR1 is LNHNV and CDR2 is YYDKDF (reference sequence). Here the CDR3 reads CATSSVPRGQPQHF. As DNA, the CDR3 is TGTGCCACCAGCAGCGTCCCTCGGGGTCAGCCCCAGCATTTT.

V usage is TRBV11-3 and J usage is TRBJ2-3; a weak D match, TRBD2 (7 bases). Germline V gene lookup returns CDR1 SGHNT and CDR2 YENEEA. The CDR3 sequence is 13 residues long. Between the trimmed V and J ends, which lost 3 bases and 6 bases, there was a span of 10 bases. Here the CDR3 DNA reads TGTGCCAGCAGCTTTCGCGGGGGCGATACGCAGTATTTT. It codes for CASSFRGGDTQYF.

The rearrangement uses TRBV20-1 and TRBJ2-1; D gene unclear. Germline lookup yields CDR1 DFQATT and CDR2 SNEGSKA (reference sequence). The CDR3 extends over 11 amino acids. Trimming stripped 5 bases from V and 14 bases from J, with 16 bases between. CDR3 nucleotide sequence: TGCAGTGCTTTACTGACCCAACGGGAGTTCTTC. It translates to CSALLTQREFF.

With respect to this clone: This specimen includes other DNA sequences encoding the same CDR3. The J gene is TRBJ2-5, the V gene TRBV6-2 or TRBV6-3; the match to TRBD2 covers 7 bases. The junction had 3 bases not matched to a gene; V was cut back by 6 bases and J by 5 bases. CDR1 and CDR2 from the germline V gene are MNHEY and SVGEGT. CDR3 length equals 12 residues. The CDR3 nucleotides read TGTGCCAGCAGCACCGGGGGGGAGACCCAGTACTTC. It yields the protein CASSTGGETQYF.

The V gene is TRBV6-5, the J gene TRBJ1-4, with 7 nucleotides matching TRBD1. V lost 4 bases to trimming and J lost 7 bases; unmatched junction nucleotides: 9. Germline lookup yields CDR1 MNHEY and CDR2 SVGAGI. The CDR3 length is 15 residues. The DNA for the CDR3 is TGTGCCAGCAGTTCCCGCCGACAGGGTGGTGAAAAACTGTTTTTT. Translated, it gives CASSSRRQGGEKLFF.

This clone was seen only a few times. Here the CDR3 reads CASSYVSGQAGELFF. The DNA of the CDR3 is TGTGCCAGCAGTTATGTTTCAGGGCAAGCCGGGGAGCTGTTTTTT. The chain has TRBV6-5 and TRBJ2-2; a possible D gene is TRBD1 (5 bases). The germline V gene encodes CDR1 MNHEY and CDR2 SVGAGI. The CDR3 has 15 residues. V was trimmed by 3 bases and J by 6 bases, leaving 14 bases between them.

The rearrangement links TRBV7-2 to TRBJ1-5; possible D gene TRBD1, 6 bases. The CDR3 runs to 14 residues. V lost 5 bases to trimming and J lost 5 bases, with 13 bases between them. Germline V lookup: CDR1 SGHTA, CDR2 FQGNSA. This chain's CDR3 is CASSRRDKDQPQHF. The CDR3 DNA sequence: TGTGCCAGCAGCCGCCGGGACAAAGATCAGCCCCAGCATTTT.

The rearrangement links TRBV7-8 to TRBJ2-7; D perhaps matches TRBD2 (6 bases). The CDR3 is 15 amino acids. Trimming pared 4 bases from V and 2 bases from J, leaving 15 bases between. The germline CDR1 and CDR2 sequences are SGHVS and FQNEAQ. Written as DNA, the CDR3 is TGTGCCAGCAGCTCCATTGGGGGGAGAGCCTACGAGCAGTACTTC. Translation: CASSSIGGRAYEQYF.

The rearrangement joins TRBV14 to TRBJ2-7; 10 bases are shared with TRBD2. J lost 3 bases, V lost 2 bases, and 7 bases had no gene match. Looked up from germline, CDR1 is SGHDN and CDR2 is FVKESK. The CDR3 extends over 16 amino acids. DNA for the CDR3: TGTGCCAGCAGCCAACACCGGGCTAGCGGGAGCTACGAGCAGTACTTC. It encodes CASSQHRASGSYEQYF.

The chain recombines TRBV7-9 with TRBJ2-2; the match to TRBD2 covers 8 bases. Germline assignment: CDR1 SEHNR and CDR2 FQNEAQ (reference sequence). The CDR3 extends over 15 amino acids. The trim removed 6 bases at V and 7 bases at J, leaving 10 bases unmatched. CDR3 in DNA: TGTGCCAGCAGTTCCCCGACGGGGGGGGACGGGGAGCTGTTTTTT. This gives the protein CASSSPTGGDGELFF. Full variable domain (remainder filled in from reference TRBV7-9 and TRBJ2-2): DTGVSQNPRHKITKRGQNVTFRCDPISEHNRLYWYRQTLGQGPEFLTYFQNEAQLEKSRLLSDRFSAERPKGSFSTLEIQRTEQGDSAMYLCASSSPTGGDGELFFGEGSRLTVL.

The CDR3 sequence is CASSYPGENTEAFF. In DNA, the CDR3 is TGTGCCAGCAGCTACCCAGGGGAGAACACTGAAGCTTTCTTT. The chain links TRBV7-9 to TRBJ1-1; D may be TRBD1 (6 bases). Per germline, CDR1 SEHNR and CDR2 FQNEAQ (reference sequence). Trimming removed 4 bases from V and 1 base from J, with 10 bases in between. This CDR3 has 14 amino acids.

The chain joins TRBV5-1 to TRBJ1-1; 7 bases match TRBD1. The trim removed 3 bases at V and 8 bases at J, leaving 4 bases unmatched. This CDR3 has 12 amino acids. CDR1 is SGHRS, CDR2 YFSETQ, per germline. In nucleotides, the CDR3 is TGCGCCAGCAGCTCAGACAGGGTAGAAGCTTTCTTT. Translation: CASSSDRVEAFF. Using reference TRBV5-1 and TRBJ1-1 for the parts outside the CDR3, the full variable domain is KAGVTQTPRYLIKTRGQQVTLSCSPISGHRSVSWYQQTPGQGLQFLFEYFSETQRNKGNFPGRFSGRQFSNSRSEMNVSTLELGDSALYLCASSSDRVEAFFGQGTRLTVV.

This rearrangement joins TRBV24-1 to TRBJ2-3; the match to TRBD2 covers 8 bases. CDR1 and CDR2 (germline): KGHDR, SFDVKD. After removal of 3 bases from V and 4 bases from J, the junction contained 14 bases not matched to a gene. CDR3 length: 18 residues. The CDR3 loop reads CATSDAGGRGGSADTQYF. CDR3 coding DNA: TGTGCCACCAGTGATGCCGGGGGACGGGGGGGAAGCGCAGATACGCAGTATTTT.

This chain uses TRBV4-3 with TRBJ2-1; 11 bases align to TRBD2. Trimming took 4 bases from V and 0 from J; bases not matched to a gene: 2. The CDR3 loop spans 16 amino acids. In germline, CDR1 is LGHNA, CDR2 YSLEER. CDR3 DNA: TGCGCCAGCAGCCCTAGCGGGAGGAGCTCCTACAATGAGCAGTTCTTC. Amino acids: CASSPSGRSSYNEQFF.

The count of this clone is one. This chain connects TRBV19 to TRBJ2-7; 10 bases align to TRBD1. The CDR3 runs to 14 residues. The V gene's germline CDR1 is LNHDA and CDR2 SQIVND (reference sequence). Trimming cost V 3 bases and J 5 bases; bases outside gene matches: 4. Written as DNA, the CDR3 is TGTGCCAGTAGTATGGGGACAGGGGTACACGAGCAGTACTTC. Translating gives CASSMGTGVHEQYF.

This chain links TRBV5-1 with TRBJ1-1; tentative D call: TRBD1 (6 bases). The V gene lost 4 bases and the J gene lost 11 bases, with 21 bases spanning the gap. Germline CDR1 and CDR2: SGHRS and YFSETQ. The CDR3 contains 14 residues. The CDR3 loop is CASSRPGTGRGAFF. CDR3 in DNA: TGCGCCAGCAGCCGCCCAGGGACCGGGAGGGGGGCTTTCTTT. The whole variable domain, remainder taken from reference TRBV5-1 and TRBJ1-1, is KAGVTQTPRYLIKTRGQQVTLSCSPISGHRSVSWYQQTPGQGLQFLFEYFSETQRNKGNFPGRFSGRQFSNSRSEMNVSTLELGDSALYLCASSRPGTGRGAFFGQGTRLTVV.

The rearrangement uses TRBV5-4 and TRBJ1-1; D gene unclear. Germline V CDR1 and CDR2: SGHNT, YYREEE (reference sequence). The V gene lost 0 bases and the J gene lost 7 bases, with 10 bases spanning the gap. This CDR3 is 13 amino acids long. In DNA, the CDR3 is TGTGCCAGCAGCTTGGACAGCCACCGTGAAGCTTTCTTT. The encoded protein is CASSLDSHREAFF. The full variable domain, completed using reference TRBV5-4 and TRBJ1-1, is ETGVTQSPTHLIKTRGQQVTLRCSSQSGHNTVSWYQQALGQGPQFIFQYYREEENGRGNFPPRFSGLQFPNYSSELNVNALELDDSALYLCASSLDSHREAFFGQGTRLTVV.

The chain uses TRBV11-2 and TRBJ2-3; 7 nucleotides line up with TRBD2. This CDR3 spans 15 amino acids. Trimming removed 5 bases from V and 6 bases from J; junction bases left unmatched: 11. The germline V gene encodes CDR1 SGHAT and CDR2 FQNNGV. In DNA form, the CDR3 reads TGTGCCAGCAGCCCCCCCGGGACTACTTCTGATACGCAGTATTTT. This gives the protein CASSPPGTTSDTQYF.

The chain joins TRBV24-1 to TRBJ1-2; 7 bases align to TRBD1. The CDR3 has 16 residues. Per germline, CDR1 KGHDR and CDR2 SFDVKD. The trim removed 4 bases at V and 4 bases at J, leaving 11 bases unmatched. CDR3 residues: CATSEGPTGAGYGYTF. Here the CDR3 DNA reads TGTGCCACCAGTGAGGGACCCACAGGGGCGGGCTATGGCTACACCTTC.

There are a few counts of this clone. This chain joins TRBV14 and TRBJ2-5; a possible D gene is TRBD1 (6 bases). Trimming removed 0 bases at V and 5 bases at J, with 10 bases between. Germline CDR1 SGHDN, CDR2 FVKESK. The CDR3 length is 14 residues. The CDR3 loop is CASSQEWGHETQYF. CDR3 coding DNA: TGTGCCAGCAGCCAAGAGTGGGGGCATGAGACCCAGTACTTC.

This clone came up a few times. The rearrangement uses TRBV7-9 and TRBJ2-5, with 7 bases that match TRBD2. The germline CDR1 and CDR2 sequences are SEHNR and FQNEAQ (reference sequence). With V trimmed by 5 bases and J by 1 base, 4 bases remained unmatched. The CDR3 extends over 14 amino acids. The CDR3 reads CASSLGLVQETQYF. The CDR3 region has the DNA TGTGCCAGCAGCCTAGGACTAGTCCAAGAGACCCAGTACTTC.